The clone carrying this T cell receptor (beta chain) was observed a handful of times. Its specificity is unknown. These data are taken from a study of PD-1 blockade in classical Hodgkin lymphoma. Study-wide results and limits: TCR diversity rose significantly by C4D1 in CD4+ but not CD8+ cells.

V lost 7 bases and J lost 1, with 10 bases in between. Per the germline V gene, CDR1 is MDHEN and CDR2 is SYDVKM. The CDR3 runs to 13 residues. Time point in this sample: cycle 4 day 1 (C4D1), after 6 weeks of nivolumab. Brentuximab vedotin exposure varied among the patients, all of whom had relapsed after autologous stem cell transplantation. Repertoires were generated with immunoSEQ multiplex PCR, while TCRdb's copy carries only in-frame clones and drops some. Among roughly 40,000 clones, less than 75% were seen once, and the ten largest hold about 3%. The material sequenced was peripheral blood mononuclear cells (PBMCs), taken before the fourth cycle of nivolumab. The V call is TRBV28, the J call TRBJ2-5; D possibly matches TRBD1 or TRBD2 (5 bases each). The source is a human donor with classical Hodgkin lymphoma. The CDR3 bases are TGTGCCAGCATGAGGGACCTCCAAGAGACCCAGTACTTC. Encoded protein: CASMRDLQETQYF.